One and the same sample provided the 28 T cell receptor beta chains below, sequenced in a study of T-cell reconstitution after alpha-beta-depleted transplantation in children. Library preparation (for TCRbeta) was performed with unique molecular identifiers. TCRdb reprocessed the PCR reads via MiXCR and lists one record per CDR3 protein. The table records about 600,000 distinct CDR3 sequences, about 21% of them present only once. The sequencing used PBMCs, mostly from graft donor cells, collected 360 days after TCRalphabeta/CD19-depleted stem cell transplant. Receptor source: a boy younger than two who had a stem cell transplant for acute myeloid leukemia, so the T cells may come from the graft donor.

Ten or more counts support this clonotype. V is TRBV20-1 and J is TRBJ2-7; D unresolved. Trimming pared 3 bases from V and 0 bases from J, leaving 9 bases between. CDR3 length equals 13 residues. The V gene's germline CDR1 is DFQATT and CDR2 SNEGSKA (reference sequence). The DNA of the CDR3 is TGCAGTGCTAGCCGCCAGAGCTCCTACGAGCAGTACTTC. Encoded protein: CSASRQSSYEQYF.

This clonotype was counted ten times or more. V and J are TRBV29-1 and TRBJ2-1; no clear D. Germline V lookup: CDR1 SQVTM, CDR2 ANQGSEA. CDR3 length equals 12 residues. V gave up 2 bases and J gave up 8 bases, with 10 bases separating them. CDR3 DNA: TGCAGCGTTGAAACCCAAGTGGATGAGCAGTTCTTC. It encodes CSVETQVDEQFF.

This clonotype was seen only a few times. One end of the junction is discordant with germline, which a read error may explain. V usage is TRBV7-9 and J usage is TRBJ2-7; 9 bases map to TRBD2. The CDR3 contains 15 residues. The germline CDR1 and CDR2 sequences are SEHNR and FQNEAQ (reference sequence). The CDR3 DNA is TGTGCCAGCAGCGTAGCCTCGGGACTAGCTTACGAGCAGTACTTC. Its protein product is CASSVASGLAYEQYF.

This clonotype appeared many times. This chain uses TRBV20-1 with TRBJ2-1; perhaps TRBD2 as D (6 bases). V gave up 1 base and J gave up 9 bases, with 10 bases separating them. This CDR3 spans 12 amino acids. CDR1 is DFQATT and CDR2 is SNEGSKA in the germline V gene (reference sequence). The CDR3, as DNA: TGCAGTGCTAGAGTGGGAGGATCTGAGCAGTTCTTC. It specifies CSARVGGSEQFF.

The genes are TRBV20-1 and TRBJ1-4, with D possibly being TRBD1 (6 bases). V was cut by 0 bases and J by 11 bases, with 13 bases left in between. The length of the CDR3 is 13 residues. Germline assignment: CDR1 DFQATT and CDR2 SNEGSKA (reference sequence). CDR3 sequence (DNA): TGCAGTGCTAGAGAGGGGACACTGGGGAAACTGTTTTTT. It is translated as CSAREGTLGKLFF.

This chain joins TRBV7-9 and TRBJ1-1, with D hard to call. Deletions cut 5 bases from V and 6 bases from J, with 25 bases between. The CDR3 consists of 17 residues. The germline V gene encodes CDR1 SEHNR and CDR2 FQNEAQ (reference sequence). The CDR3 coding sequence is TGTGCCAGCAGCGCCTTCCCTCCGGACGTGGATCATTCTGAAGCTTTCTTT. This encodes CASSAFPPDVDHSEAFF.

The chain is built from TRBV6-1 and TRBJ1-1; 7 positions match TRBD1. Germline assignment: CDR1 MNHNS and CDR2 SASEGT. The CDR3 covers 15 residues. After removal of 6 bases from V and 5 bases from J, the junction contained 12 bases not matched to a gene. CDR3 protein: CASSESGQPKTEAFF. The CDR3 region has the DNA TGTGCCAGCAGCGAATCGGGACAGCCTAAGACTGAAGCTTTCTTT.

At least ten counts were recorded for this clonotype. The chain carries TRBV20-1 and TRBJ2-7, with 10 bases aligning to TRBD1. V gave up 6 bases and J gave up 6 bases; unmatched junction bases: 2. CDR1 and CDR2 from the germline V gene are DFQATT and SNEGSKA (reference sequence). The length of the CDR3 is 11 residues. This CDR3 reads CSARTGGEQYF. In DNA, the CDR3 is TGCAGTGCCAGGACAGGGGGCGAGCAGTACTTC.

The genes are TRBV6-1 and TRBJ2-1, with 7 bases fitting TRBD1. CDR1 is MNHNS, CDR2 SASEGT, per germline. The CDR3 contains 15 residues. J was trimmed by 5 bases and V by 5 bases; bases with no gene match: 9. The CDR3 DNA follows: TGTGCCAGCAGTCCCGACAGGGCCAACCACAATGAGCAGTTCTTC. Protein sequence: CASSPDRANHNEQFF.

CDR3 sequence: CASSDQGLIYEQYF. In DNA, the CDR3 is TGTGCCAGCAGTGACCAGGGACTCATCTACGAGCAGTACTTC. V usage is TRBV6-2 or TRBV6-3 and J usage is TRBJ2-7, with D perhaps matching TRBD2 (6 bases). From germline, CDR1 is MNHEY and CDR2 SVGEGT. The CDR3 consists of 14 residues. Trimming stripped 5 bases from V and 3 bases from J, with 14 bases between.

This clonotype occurred a few times. The J gene is TRBJ2-3, the V gene TRBV5-1, with 10 bases lining up with TRBD2. There are 17 residues in the CDR3. Looked up from germline, CDR1 is SGHRS and CDR2 is YFSETQ. J lost 0 bases, V lost 3 bases, and 7 bases had no gene match. This CDR3 reads CASSSSLAGTSTDTQYF. DNA of the CDR3: TGCGCCAGCAGCTCATCACTAGCGGGGACTAGCACAGATACGCAGTATTTT.

This clonotype was seen more than once but under ten times. The CDR3 reads CASSSSGGLRETQYF. Here the CDR3 DNA reads TGTGCCAGCAGTTCTAGCGGGGGGCTCCGGGAGACCCAGTACTTC. The chain uses TRBV12-3 or TRBV12-4 and TRBJ2-5; TRBD2 aligns across 11 bases. The CDR3 consists of 15 residues. The J segment lost 5 bases and the V segment lost 4 bases, leaving 6 bases of the junction unmatched.

The sample holds many counts of this clonotype. The chain joins TRBV29-1 to TRBJ2-1, with D uncertain. CDR1 and CDR2 (germline): SQVTM, ANQGSEA. The CDR3 is made up of 13 amino acids. The V gene lost 4 bases and the J gene lost 5 bases, with 12 bases spanning the gap. The CDR3 DNA reads as TGCAGCGTTGGGCTGGGCCGGAACAATGAGCAGTTCTTC. Residues: CSVGLGRNNEQFF.

The chain uses TRBV12-3 or TRBV12-4 and TRBJ1-2, with TRBD1 matching 8 bases. The CDR3 is made up of 15 amino acids. V dropped 3 bases and J dropped 0; count of bases not matched to a gene: 3. CDR3 region: CASSLTGASNYGYTF. CDR3 nucleotides: TGTGCCAGCAGTTTGACAGGGGCATCTAACTATGGCTACACCTTC.

The chain combines TRBV5-1 with TRBJ2-7, with D unclear. V lost 0 bases to trimming and J lost 4 bases, with 8 bases between them. The CDR3 consists of 13 residues. CDR1 is SGHRS and CDR2 is YFSETQ in the germline V gene. In DNA, the CDR3 is TGCGCCAGCAGCTTGGCCCCGGCGTACGAGCAGTACGTC. It translates to CASSLAPAYEQYV.

Many counts were recorded for this clonotype. The chain's CDR3 is CSAQQDSGYGYTF. CDR3 DNA: TGCAGTGCCCAACAGGACAGCGGCTATGGCTACACCTTC. The gene calls are TRBV20-1 and TRBJ1-2; TRBD1 is a possible D gene (6 bases). V was cut by 6 bases and J by 4 bases, with 15 bases left in between. Germline V gene sequence: CDR1 DFQATT, CDR2 SNEGSKA (reference sequence). This CDR3 is built from 13 residues.

This clonotype was recorded a few times. The V call is TRBV20-1, the J call TRBJ2-7, with 11 nucleotides matching TRBD1. Germline V gene sequence: CDR1 DFQATT, CDR2 SNEGSKA (reference sequence). Trimming removed 4 bases from V and 3 bases from J; junction bases left unmatched: 5. This CDR3 is built from 14 residues. CDR3 DNA: TGCAGTGCTATACCGGGACAGGGGGACTACGAGCAGTACGTC. This translates into CSAIPGQGDYEQYV.

This clonotype was recorded a few times. This chain uses TRBV30 with TRBJ2-2, with D unresolved. Trimming shortened V by 3 bases and J by 2 bases, and 7 bases separated the two germline ends. Per germline, CDR1 GTSNPN and CDR2 SVGIG (reference sequence). The CDR3 totals 13 residues. The CDR3 nucleotides read TGTGCCTGGAGACGGCTTAACACCGGGGAGCTGTTTTTT. Protein product: CAWRRLNTGELFF.

The V and J genes are TRBV29-1 and TRBJ2-7; 7 positions match TRBD2. Germline CDR1 is SQVTM and CDR2 is ANQGSEA. The J segment lost 7 bases and the V segment lost 4 bases, leaving 13 bases of the junction unmatched. There are 14 residues in the CDR3. The CDR3 region has the DNA TGCAGCGTTGTCCCTAGCGGAACCCCTGGGGAGCAGTACTTC. This encodes CSVVPSGTPGEQYF.

The genes are TRBV9 and TRBJ2-3; D uncertain. This CDR3 region has 13 residues. Trimming removed 7 bases at V and 0 bases at J, with 9 bases between. The germline V gene has CDR1 SGDLS and CDR2 YYNGEE. The CDR3 DNA follows: TGTGCCAGCGGACGGTCAAGCACAGATACGCAGTATTTT. This sequence encodes CASGRSSTDTQYF. Full variable domain (missing parts from reference TRBV9 and TRBJ2-3): DSGVTQTPKHLITATGQRVTLRCSPRSGDLSVYWYQQSLDQGLQFLIQYYNGEERAKGNILERFSAQQFPDLHSELNLSSLELGDSALYFCASGRSSTDTQYFGPGTRLTVL.

The V and J genes are TRBV4-2 and TRBJ2-3, with a tentative D call TRBD2 (6 bases). CDR1 is LGHNA and CDR2 is YNFKEQ in the germline V gene. Trimming removed 3 bases from V and 3 bases from J, with 13 bases in between. The CDR3 runs to 15 residues. The CDR3 nucleotides read TGTGCCAGCAGCCATGACCTCGGGGGTACAGATACGCAGTATTTT. Protein product: CASSHDLGGTDTQYF.

This chain links TRBV9 with TRBJ2-6, with D tentatively TRBD2 (5 bases). The CDR3 consists of 17 residues. CDR1 and CDR2 from the germline V gene are SGDLS and YYNGEE. Trimming shortened V by 0 bases and J by 1 base, and 11 bases separated the two germline ends. Written as DNA, the CDR3 is TGTGCCAGCAGCGTAGCACCATCGGGATCTGGGGCCAACGTCCTGACTTTC. Translating gives CASSVAPSGSGANVLTF.

The chain joins TRBV10-2 to TRBJ2-1; D perhaps matches TRBD1 (6 bases). Germline assignment: CDR1 WSHSY and CDR2 SAAADI. The CDR3 totals 13 residues. Trimming cost V 3 bases and J 10 bases, with 13 bases left between them. The CDR3 nucleotides are TGCGCCAGCAGTGACAACAGGGATGTAGAGCAGTTCTTC. This encodes CASSDNRDVEQFF.

The chain employs TRBV29-1 and TRBJ2-7; perhaps TRBD2 as D (7 bases). Germline V gene data show CDR1 as SQVTM and CDR2 as ANQGSEA. The CDR3 has 16 amino acids. With 0 bases removed from V and 3 bases from J, the gap between germline ends came to 18 bases. The CDR3 DNA sequence: TGCAGCGTTGAAGACCCTGAGGGGGAGGGGCTCTACGAGCAGTACTTC. It codes for CSVEDPEGEGLYEQYF.

V is TRBV6-5 and J is TRBJ2-1; D not certain. This CDR3 comprises 14 residues. V lost 3 bases, J lost 5 bases, and 11 bases lay in between. CDR1 is MNHEY and CDR2 is SVGAGI in the germline V gene. In DNA, the CDR3 is TGTGCCAGCAGTTATTGGTCGGCGGACAATGAGCAGTTCTTC. This sequence encodes CASSYWSADNEQFF.

This clonotype has ten or more counts. The genes are TRBV20-1 and TRBJ2-7; D may be TRBD2 (6 bases). Trimming left V 5 bases short and J 2 bases short, with 10 bases between. CDR1 DFQATT and CDR2 SNEGSKA come from the germline V gene (reference sequence). This CDR3 contains 12 residues. The CDR3 loop reads CSARGSTYEQYF. The CDR3 DNA reads TGCAGTGCTCGGGGGTCAACCTACGAGCAGTACTTC.

This clonotype was recorded a few times. V is TRBV12-3 or TRBV12-4 and J is TRBJ2-7; possibly TRBD1 for D (5 bases). The CDR3 spans 13 residues. Trimming removed 5 bases from V and 5 bases from J, with 13 bases in between. CDR3: CASSQGGLNEQYV. DNA of the CDR3: TGTGCCAGCAGTCAGGGTGGCCTGAACGAGCAGTACGTC.

The rearrangement joins TRBV20-1 to TRBJ2-7; 11 bases align to TRBD2. Germline V gene lookup returns CDR1 DFQATT and CDR2 SNEGSKA (reference sequence). This CDR3 has 14 residues. The junction had 4 bases not matched to a gene; V was cut back by 1 base and J by 5 bases. CDR3 in DNA: TGCAGTGCTAGAGTAGCGGGGGGGCCGCACGAGCAGTACTTC. Translation: CSARVAGGPHEQYF.